The 27 T cell receptor beta chains below come from one sample, sequenced in a study of blood T cell repertoires in COVID-19 (dated by TCRdb to about 2020). Library generation was performed with the immunoSEQ multiplex PCR assay. TCRdb's version of the immuneACCESS table is confined to in-frame rearrangements and falls short of the full clone set. An unresolved V gene accounts for under half of the shortfall where checked; the remainder is of unknown origin. For this sample there are under 350,000 clones; around nine tenths appear just once. Over 2.5% of the sample goes to the ten largest clones. The specimen sequenced was PBMCs or T cells enriched from blood (not recorded which). All receptors come from a young woman who had recovered from COVID-19.

This rearrangement joins TRBV19 to TRBJ1-2; D perhaps matches TRBD1 (5 bases). V lost 6 bases and J 0 bases, leaving 35 bases between the germline ends. The germline gives CDR1 LNHDA, CDR2 SQIVND (reference sequence). This CDR3 region has 22 residues. As DNA, the CDR3 is TGTGCCAGTAGCATGCCGGCGGGAGTTCCGAGGGGACCGTGGGGTCCTAACTATGGCTACACCTTC. Translating it yields CASSMPAGVPRGPWGPNYGYTF.

The chain recombines TRBV11-2 with TRBJ2-3, with TRBD2 matching 13 bases. This CDR3 comprises 18 residues. V was clipped by 2 bases and J by 0 bases; unmatched bases: 5. Looked up from germline, CDR1 is SGHAT and CDR2 is FQNNGV. The CDR3 loop is CASSLTSGGAWSTDTQYF. CDR3 sequence (DNA): TGTGCCAGCAGCTTAACTAGCGGGGGGGCGTGGAGCACAGATACGCAGTATTTT.

The chain has TRBV19 and TRBJ2-7; 8 nucleotides match TRBD1. The CDR3 loop spans 15 amino acids. The germline gives CDR1 LNHDA, CDR2 SQIVND (reference sequence). Trimming took 5 bases from V and 0 from J; bases not matched to a gene: 6. CDR3 sequence reads: CASSLGQGSSYEQYF. The DNA of the CDR3 is TGTGCCAGTAGTCTCGGACAGGGTTCCTCCTACGAGCAGTACTTC.

This clone has just one count. This rearrangement joins TRBV19 to TRBJ2-7; TRBD1 might be the D (6 bases). This CDR3 is built from 12 residues. Germline CDR1 LNHDA, CDR2 SQIVND (reference sequence). Trimming left V 6 bases short and J 5 bases short, with 11 bases between. CDR3 sequence (DNA): TGTGCCAGTAGCCGTCGACAGGACGAGCAGTACTTC. Translated: CASSRRQDEQYF.

The chain uses TRBV9 and TRBJ2-2; 7 nucleotides match TRBD1. The J segment lost 2 bases and the V segment lost 1 base, leaving 5 bases of the junction unmatched. CDR1 and CDR2 from the germline V gene are SGDLS and YYNGEE. The CDR3 consists of 16 residues. CDR3 nucleotides: TGTGCCAGCAGCGTACTAGGACAGGCCAACACCGGGGAGCTGTTTTTT. This translates into CASSVLGQANTGELFF.

This clone was seen more than once but under ten times. A junction end diverges from the germline sequence, so it may reflect a read error. The chain couples TRBV7-3 to TRBJ1-1; no firm D call. Germline V gene lookup returns CDR1 SGHTA and CDR2 FQGTGA. This CDR3 spans 13 amino acids. DNA for the CDR3: TGTGCCAGCAGCGTAACAACTAACACTGAAGCTTTCTTT. Protein product: CASSVTTNTEAFF.

The V call is TRBV15, the J call TRBJ1-4; 8 bases line up with TRBD1. Looked up from germline, CDR1 is LNHNV and CDR2 is YYDKDF (reference sequence). V trimming: 3 bases; J trimming: 3 bases; junction bases outside the gene matches: 3. The CDR3 loop spans 15 amino acids. CDR3 sequence (DNA): TGTGCCACCAGCAGGGACAGGGAGGCTAATGAAAAACTGTTTTTT. The encoded protein is CATSRDREANEKLFF.

V usage is TRBV7-9 and J usage is TRBJ2-7; 7 bases agree with TRBD1. The junction had 3 bases not matched to a gene; V was cut back by 1 base and J by 3 bases. The CDR3 extends over 14 amino acids. The V gene's germline CDR1 is SEHNR and CDR2 FQNEAQ (reference sequence). The CDR3 nucleotides read TGTGCCAGCAGCTTAGGGACAGGCCACTACGAGCAGTACTTC. Translating gives CASSLGTGHYEQYF. Full variable domain (missing parts from reference TRBV7-9 and TRBJ2-7): DTGVSQNPRHKITKRGQNVTFRCDPISEHNRLYWYRQTLGQGPEFLTYFQNEAQLEKSRLLSDRFSAERPKGSFSTLEIQRTEQGDSAMYLCASSLGTGHYEQYFGPGTRLTVT.

The gene calls are TRBV15 and TRBJ2-2; the D gene is possibly TRBD2 (6 bases). V dropped 2 bases and J dropped 2 bases, with 9 bases sitting between them. Germline V gene data show CDR1 as LNHNV and CDR2 as YYDKDF (reference sequence). This CDR3 is 15 amino acids long. This CDR3 reads CATSRKRANTGELFF. DNA for the CDR3: TGTGCCACCAGCAGAAAGCGGGCCAACACCGGGGAGCTGTTTTTT.

The chain is built from TRBV20-1 and TRBJ2-2; D is undetermined. Germline V gene sequence: CDR1 DFQATT, CDR2 SNEGSKA (reference sequence). The CDR3 covers 11 residues. The V gene lost 3 bases and the J gene lost 7 bases, with 6 bases spanning the gap. The DNA of the CDR3 is TGCAGTGCTAGTTATAGCGGGGAGCTGTTTTTT. This sequence encodes CSASYSGELFF.

This chain connects TRBV11-2 to TRBJ1-6; the D gene is possibly TRBD1 (6 bases). Deletions cut 1 base from V and 9 bases from J, with 10 bases between. Germline loops: CDR1 SGHAT, CDR2 FQNNGV. The length of the CDR3 is 14 residues. CDR3 DNA: TGTGCCAGCAGCTTAGCAGGGGACCGTTCACCCCTCCACTTT. Protein product: CASSLAGDRSPLHF.

The chain combines TRBV19 with TRBJ2-1; D might be TRBD2 (6 bases). CDR3 length equals 14 residues. Germline assignment: CDR1 LNHDA and CDR2 SQIVND (reference sequence). Between the trimmed V and J ends, which lost 10 bases and 7 bases, there was a span of 20 bases. CDR3 bases: TGTGCCACATCGACCACAACGGGGGTGAATGAGCAGTTCTTC. This codes for CATSTTTGVNEQFF.

The V call is TRBV19, the J call TRBJ2-5; D is undetermined. Germline assignment: CDR1 LNHDA and CDR2 SQIVND (reference sequence). This CDR3 region has 16 residues. Trimming stripped 6 bases from V and 0 bases from J, with 17 bases between. CDR3 DNA: TGTGCCAGTAGAAACTCAGACTCATGGTACCAAGAGACCCAGTACTTC. Its protein is CASRNSDSWYQETQYF.

The V and J genes are TRBV6-2 or TRBV6-3 and TRBJ2-6; D is unresolved. This CDR3 is 15 amino acids long. Trimming shortened V by 5 bases and J by 2 bases, and 10 bases separated the two germline ends. Germline assignment: CDR1 MNHEY and CDR2 SVGEGT. CDR3 nucleotides: TGTGCCAGCAGTGACAACTTAGCTGGGGCCAACGTCCTGACTTTC. Amino acid sequence: CASSDNLAGANVLTF.

The chain employs TRBV6-5 and TRBJ2-1; possible D gene TRBD1, 5 bases. V lost 8 bases and J 6 bases, leaving 20 bases between the germline ends. The CDR3 contains 15 residues. Germline V gene data show CDR1 as MNHEY and CDR2 as SVGAGI. CDR3 sequence: CASAETLGLVNEQFF. The DNA of the CDR3 is TGTGCCAGCGCCGAGACCCTGGGGCTTGTCAATGAGCAGTTCTTC.

The chain couples TRBV5-1 to TRBJ2-5; TRBD1 aligns across 11 bases. Germline values: CDR1 SGHRS, CDR2 YFSETQ. V lost 4 bases, J lost 2 bases, and 13 bases stayed unmatched. The CDR3 sequence is 18 residues long. The CDR3 DNA is TGCGCCAGCAGCAAATGGACAGGGGGCGCGAGGGAACAAGAGACCCAGTACTTC. Translating gives CASSKWTGGAREQETQYF.

The chain employs TRBV5-4 and TRBJ2-5, with 7 bases that match TRBD1. V lost 3 bases, J lost 3 bases, and 5 bases stayed unmatched. This CDR3 has 14 amino acids. Per germline, CDR1 SGHNT and CDR2 YYREEE (reference sequence). The CDR3 DNA reads TGTGCCAGCAGCTCAAAAGGGACAGAAGAGACCCAGTACTTC. It encodes CASSSKGTEETQYF.

The V gene is TRBV18, the J gene TRBJ1-1, with D perhaps TRBD1 (6 bases). CDR3 length: 14 residues. With 0 bases removed from V and 13 bases from J, the gap between germline ends came to 18 bases. Germline V CDR1 and CDR2: KGHSH, LQKENI. CDR3 region: CASSPPNRVESGFF. In DNA form, the CDR3 reads TGTGCCAGCTCACCACCGAACAGGGTGGAGAGCGGTTTCTTT. The full variable domain, with the rest looked up from reference TRBV18 and TRBJ1-1, is NAGVMQNPRHLVRRRGQEARLRCSPMKGHSHVYWYRQLPEEGLKFMVYLQKENIIDESGMPKERFSAEFPKEGPSILRIQQVVRGDSAAYFCASSPPNRVESGFFGQGTRLTVV.

The V call is TRBV7-6, the J call TRBJ1-2; 9 positions agree with TRBD1. The CDR3 contains 17 residues. CDR1 is SGHVS, CDR2 FNYEAQ, per germline. Trimming cost V 3 bases and J 4 bases; bases outside gene matches: 12. CDR3 amino acids: CASSFTGGAESGYGYTF. The CDR3 coding sequence is TGTGCCAGCAGCTTCACAGGGGGCGCTGAGTCTGGCTATGGCTACACCTTC.

The CDR3 loop is CASSENFLGQTYGYTF. CDR3 DNA sequence: TGTGCCAGCAGTGAAAATTTTTTGGGTCAGACTTATGGCTACACCTTC. J is TRBJ1-2 and V is TRBV6-1; no firm D call. This CDR3 region has 16 residues. V was clipped by 2 bases and J by 5 bases, with 18 bases between them. Germline V gene data show CDR1 as MNHNS and CDR2 as SASEGT.

This chain connects TRBV5-5 to TRBJ2-5; TRBD2 matches 10 bases. V was pared by 0 bases and J by 4 bases, with 6 bases of the junction left unmatched. The length of the CDR3 is 16 residues. Germline V gene sequence: CDR1 SGHKS, CDR2 YYEKEE (reference sequence). CDR3 loop: CASSLGLAGDLETQYF. The CDR3 DNA reads as TGTGCCAGCAGCTTGGGCCTAGCGGGAGACTTAGAGACCCAGTACTTC.

The genes are TRBV27 and TRBJ2-5, with 9 bases fitting TRBD1. This CDR3 is built from 16 residues. Trimming at V came to 5 bases and at J to 2 bases, leaving 9 bases not matched to a gene. Germline V lookup: CDR1 MNHEY, CDR2 SMNVEV (reference sequence). The CDR3 nucleotides read TGTGCCAGCAGTCTCACAGGGGGCGCGGGGCAAGAGACCCAGTACTTC. Its protein product is CASSLTGGAGQETQYF.

The J gene is TRBJ2-2, the V gene TRBV5-6; 7 positions agree with TRBD1. V was pared by 5 bases and J by 4 bases, with 8 bases of the junction left unmatched. Germline V lookup: CDR1 SGHDT, CDR2 YYEEEE. There are 15 residues in the CDR3. The CDR3 sequence: CASRPETGLTGELFF. The CDR3 coding sequence is TGTGCCAGCAGGCCCGAGACAGGGCTCACCGGGGAGCTGTTTTTT. The full variable domain, completed using reference TRBV5-6 and TRBJ2-2, is DAGVTQSPTHLIKTRGQQVTLRCSPKSGHDTVSWYQQALGQGPQFIFQYYEEEERQRGNFPDRFSGHQFPNYSSELNVNALLLGDSALYLCASRPETGLTGELFFGEGSRLTVL.

J is TRBJ1-5 and V is TRBV9; 9 nucleotides match TRBD1. Germline V gene lookup returns CDR1 SGDLS and CDR2 YYNGEE. J gave up 6 bases and V 3 bases, and 4 bases lay outside the gene matches. This CDR3 comprises 14 residues. CDR3 protein: CASSAGQGGQPQHF. DNA for the CDR3: TGTGCCAGCAGCGCGGGACAGGGTGGTCAGCCCCAGCATTTT.

This chain connects TRBV18 to TRBJ1-1, with D unclear. Germline CDR1 is KGHSH and CDR2 is LQKENI. This CDR3 spans 12 amino acids. Between the trimmed V and J ends, which lost 3 bases and 11 bases, there was a span of 13 bases. CDR3 amino acids: CASSPERMEAFF. The CDR3 DNA reads as TGTGCCAGCTCACCCGAGCGTATGGAGGCTTTCTTT.

This chain joins TRBV6-5 and TRBJ1-2; 10 nucleotides agree with TRBD1. Losses at the gene ends were 3 bases for V and 3 bases for J; bases not matched to a gene: 4. Germline-derived CDR1 and CDR2 are MNHEY and SVGAGI. The CDR3 loop spans 15 amino acids. CDR3 nucleotide sequence: TGTGCCAGCAGTTATTCCGGGACAGGGGACTATGGCTACACCTTC. Translating it yields CASSYSGTGDYGYTF.

The chain is built from TRBV19 and TRBJ2-2; 9 positions agree with TRBD1. Germline trimming cut 4 bases from V and 2 bases from J; bases unmatched to any gene: 23. CDR1 is LNHDA, CDR2 SQIVND, per germline (reference sequence). CDR3 length: 22 residues. CDR3: CASSTYQVWTGVISLNTGELFF. The CDR3 bases are TGTGCCAGTAGTACCTATCAAGTATGGACAGGGGTCATCTCTCTTAACACCGGGGAGCTGTTTTTT.